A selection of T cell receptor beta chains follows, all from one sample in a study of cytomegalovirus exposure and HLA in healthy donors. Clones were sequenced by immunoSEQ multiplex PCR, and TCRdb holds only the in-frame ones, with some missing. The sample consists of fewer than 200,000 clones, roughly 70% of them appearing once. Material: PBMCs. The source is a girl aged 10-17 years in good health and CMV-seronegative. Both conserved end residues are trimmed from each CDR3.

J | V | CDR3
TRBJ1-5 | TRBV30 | AWGVGSNQPQH
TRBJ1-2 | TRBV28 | ASSSQGIYGYT
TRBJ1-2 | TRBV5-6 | ASSRETYYGYT
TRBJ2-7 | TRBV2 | ASSQGRDSYEQY
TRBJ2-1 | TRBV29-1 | SVDQKGAVNEQF
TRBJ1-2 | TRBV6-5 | ASRSPLYGYT
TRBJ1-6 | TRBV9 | ASSVAQGASSPLH
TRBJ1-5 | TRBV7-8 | ASSSGQDRNQPQH
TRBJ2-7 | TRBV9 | ASSVEAGRSYEQY
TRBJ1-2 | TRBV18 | ASSPGGGDYGYT
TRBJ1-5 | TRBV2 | ASRYSRQGSGQPQH
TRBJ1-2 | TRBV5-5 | ASSQDRGNYGYT
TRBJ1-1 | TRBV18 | ASSPTPTGQGRYGAF
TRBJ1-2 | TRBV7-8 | ASSLDYRDNYGYT
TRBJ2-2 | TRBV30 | ASTSGGGTGELF
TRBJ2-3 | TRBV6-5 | ASSYSAGGLTDTQY
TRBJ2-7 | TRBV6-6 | ASTLGGPLYYEQY
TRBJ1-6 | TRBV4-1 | ASSPLGGGSPLH
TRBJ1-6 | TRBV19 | ASTPGPGYNSPLH
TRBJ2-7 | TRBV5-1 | ASSLDGAYEQY
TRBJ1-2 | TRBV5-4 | ASSLAWSRGASDYGYT
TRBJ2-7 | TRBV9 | ASSVGQGSSTYEQY
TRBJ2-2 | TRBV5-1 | ASSLREDYTGELF
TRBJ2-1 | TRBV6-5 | ASSYSTDEQF
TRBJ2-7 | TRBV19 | ASSIGPGQHYEQY
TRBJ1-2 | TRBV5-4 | ASSRGTITRTEGYT
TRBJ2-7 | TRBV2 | ASGGGHEQY
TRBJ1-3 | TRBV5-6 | ASSFAIFGDTIY
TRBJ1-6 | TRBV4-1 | ASSLPDRESSPLH
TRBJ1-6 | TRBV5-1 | ASSLRGGVWLNSPLH
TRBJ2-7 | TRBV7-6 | ASSLAREYEQY
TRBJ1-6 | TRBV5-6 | ASIRWGGPYNSPLH
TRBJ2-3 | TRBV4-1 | ASSQDRDSYTDTQY
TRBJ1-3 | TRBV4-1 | ASSQARGGWTGGTGNTIY
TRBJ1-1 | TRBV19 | ASSIQSRVGTEAF
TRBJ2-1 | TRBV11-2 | ASSGNRLSSYNEQF
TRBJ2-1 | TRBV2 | ASRELAGGYNEQF
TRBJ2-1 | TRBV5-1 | ASSLGDSHNEQF
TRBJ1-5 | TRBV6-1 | ASNHQVGGKGPQH
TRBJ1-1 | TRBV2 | ASSDLVVGTEAF
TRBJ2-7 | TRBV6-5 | ASSPGVYEQY
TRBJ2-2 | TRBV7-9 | ASLLSGTGELF